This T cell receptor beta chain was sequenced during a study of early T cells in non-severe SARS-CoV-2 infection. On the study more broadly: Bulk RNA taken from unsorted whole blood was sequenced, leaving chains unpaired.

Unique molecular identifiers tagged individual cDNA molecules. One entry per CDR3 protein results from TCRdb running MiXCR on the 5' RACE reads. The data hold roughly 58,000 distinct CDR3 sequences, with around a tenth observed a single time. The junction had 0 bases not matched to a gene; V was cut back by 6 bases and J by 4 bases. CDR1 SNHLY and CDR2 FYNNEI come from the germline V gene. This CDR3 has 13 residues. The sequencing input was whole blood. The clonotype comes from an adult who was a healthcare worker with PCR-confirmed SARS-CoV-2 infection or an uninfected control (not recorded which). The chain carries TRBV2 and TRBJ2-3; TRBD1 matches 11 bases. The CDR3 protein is CASRGQGADTQYF. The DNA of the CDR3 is TGTGCCAGCAGGGGACAGGGGGCAGATACGCAGTATTTT.